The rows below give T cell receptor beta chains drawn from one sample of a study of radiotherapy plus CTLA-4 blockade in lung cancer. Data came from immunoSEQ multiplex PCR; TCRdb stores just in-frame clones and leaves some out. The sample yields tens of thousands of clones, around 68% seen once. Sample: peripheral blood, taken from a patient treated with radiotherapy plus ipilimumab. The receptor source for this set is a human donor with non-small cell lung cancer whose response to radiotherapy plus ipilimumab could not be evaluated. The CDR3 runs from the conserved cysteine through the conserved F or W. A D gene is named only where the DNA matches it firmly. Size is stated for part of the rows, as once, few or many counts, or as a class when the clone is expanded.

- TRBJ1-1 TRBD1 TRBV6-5 TGTGCCAGCAGTTACTATAGGGACAGGGCCACTGAAGCTTTCTTT CASSYYRDRATEAFF
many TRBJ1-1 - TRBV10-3 TGTGCCATCCAGGGACACACGAACACTGAAGCTTTCTTT CAIQGHTNTEAFF
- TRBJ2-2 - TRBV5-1 TGCGCCAGCAGCCGGGAGACAGGGCAACTAACCGGGGAGCTGTTTTTT CASSRETGQLTGELFF
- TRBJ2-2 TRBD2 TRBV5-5 TGTGCCAGCAGCCCAAGGGCTAGCGGGGTGACTCAGAACACCGGGGAGCTGTTTTTT CASSPRASGVTQNTGELFF
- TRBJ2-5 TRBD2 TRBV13 TGTGCCAGCAGCCTTCGTAGGGCTAGCGGGGCCACGACCCAGTACTTC CASSLRRASGATTQYF
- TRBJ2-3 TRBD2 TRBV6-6 TGTGCCAGCAGTTACGAGGGAGGGCCGATAGATACGCAGTATTTT CASSYEGGPIDTQYF
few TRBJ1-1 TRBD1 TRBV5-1 TGCGCCAGCAGCTTGAGGGGGCCAATAGACACTGAAGCTTTCTTT CASSLRGPIDTEAFF
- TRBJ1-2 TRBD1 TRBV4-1 TGCGCCAGCAGCCAAATGCGGACAGGGAAAAACTATGGCTACACCTTC CASSQMRTGKNYGYTF
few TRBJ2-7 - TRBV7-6 TGTGCCAGCAGCCCACGGGGTGGCAGAACCTACGAGCAGTACTTC CASSPRGGRTYEQYF
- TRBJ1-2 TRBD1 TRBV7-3 TGCGCCAGCAGCCAATTTTCAGGGGGGAACTATGGCTACACCTTC CASSQFSGGNYGYTF
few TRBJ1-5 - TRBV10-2 TGCGCCAGCACCACAGGGATTTCCAATCAGCCCCAGCATTTT CASTTGISNQPQHF
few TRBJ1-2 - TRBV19 TGTGCCAGTAGTATACAGAATAACTATGGCTACACCTTC CASSIQNNYGYTF
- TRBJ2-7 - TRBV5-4 TGTGCCAGCAGCTTGTCTACAGGAGCCCCCTACGAGCAGTACTTC CASSLSTGAPYEQYF
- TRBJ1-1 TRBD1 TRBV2 TGTGCCAGCAGTGACAAGGGACAGGGGTTTTTTTCGTTGTACACTGAAGCTTTCTTT CASSDKGQGFFSLYTEAFF
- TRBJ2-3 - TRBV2 TGTGTCAGCAGTGCAGGGCGTAGCACAGATACGCAGTATTTT CVSSAGRSTDTQYF
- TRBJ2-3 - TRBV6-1 TGTGCCAGCAGGTGGACTCCTAAGAGCACAGATACGCAGTATTTT CASRWTPKSTDTQYF
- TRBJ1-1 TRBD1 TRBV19 TGTGCCAGCTGGACAGGGGGGAACACTGAAGCTTTCTTT CASWTGGNTEAFF
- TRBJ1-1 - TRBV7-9 TGTGCCAGCTCAGGGTTGAACACTGAAGCTTTCTTT CASSGLNTEAFF
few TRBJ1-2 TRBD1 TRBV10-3 TGTGCCATCAGTGAAGTGACAGGGACGAAGAACTATGGCTACACCTTC CAISEVTGTKNYGYTF
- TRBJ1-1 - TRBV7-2 TGTGCCAGCAGCTTTTCCGCGGTGGCTGAAGCTTTCTTT CASSFSAVAEAFF
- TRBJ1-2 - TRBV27 TGTGCCAGCAGTTTACAGGGCGCCGCTAACTATGGCTACACCTTC CASSLQGAANYGYTF
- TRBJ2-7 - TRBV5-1 TGCGCCAGCAGCGGCAGGGGCTATTACGAGCAGTACTTC CASSGRGYYEQYF
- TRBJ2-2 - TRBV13 TGTGCCAGCAGCTTCGGCGGCCGCCTGAACACCGGGGAGCTGTTTTTT CASSFGGRLNTGELFF
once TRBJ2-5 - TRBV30 TGTGCCTGGAACCGAGGGATCCAAGAGACCCAGTACTTC CAWNRGIQETQYF
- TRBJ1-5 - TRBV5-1 TGCGCCAGCAGCCCGGGACTTCAAAGGGGTCAGCCCCAGCATTTT CASSPGLQRGQPQHF
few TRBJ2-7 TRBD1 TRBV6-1 TGTGCCAGCAGAAGGGGGCAGCAAGTCTCCTACGAGCAGTACTTC CASRRGQQVSYEQYF
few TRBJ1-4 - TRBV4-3 TGCGCCAGCAGCCAAGATCTGACTAATGAAAAACTGTTTTTT CASSQDLTNEKLFF
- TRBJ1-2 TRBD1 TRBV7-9 TGTGCCAGCAGCCCCAGGACAGGGGGTGGAGGCTACACCTTC CASSPRTGGGGYTF